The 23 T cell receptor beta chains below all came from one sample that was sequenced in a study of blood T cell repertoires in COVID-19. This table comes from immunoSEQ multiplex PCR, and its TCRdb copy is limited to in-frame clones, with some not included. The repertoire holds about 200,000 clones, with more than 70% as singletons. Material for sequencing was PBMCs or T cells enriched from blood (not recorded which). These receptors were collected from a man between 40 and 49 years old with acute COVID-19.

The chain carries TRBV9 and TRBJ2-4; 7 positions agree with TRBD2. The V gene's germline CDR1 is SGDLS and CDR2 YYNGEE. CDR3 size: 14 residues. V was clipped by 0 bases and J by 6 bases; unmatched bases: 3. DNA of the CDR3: TGTGCCAGCAGCGTAGAATTAGCGGGAAACATTCAGTACTTC. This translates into CASSVELAGNIQYF.

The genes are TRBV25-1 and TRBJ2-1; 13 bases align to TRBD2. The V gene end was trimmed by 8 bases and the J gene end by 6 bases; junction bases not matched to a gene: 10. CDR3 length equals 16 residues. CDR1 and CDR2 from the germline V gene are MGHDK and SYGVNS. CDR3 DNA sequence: TGTGCCAGCCAAAAAGCGGGGACTAGCGGGGCCAATGAGCAGTTCTTC. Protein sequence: CASQKAGTSGANEQFF. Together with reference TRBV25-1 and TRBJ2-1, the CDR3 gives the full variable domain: EADIYQTPRYLVIGTGKKITLECSQTMGHDKMYWYQQDPGMELHLIHYSYGVNSTEKGDLSSESTVSRIRTEHFPLTLESARPSHTSQYLCASQKAGTSGANEQFFGPGTRLTVL.

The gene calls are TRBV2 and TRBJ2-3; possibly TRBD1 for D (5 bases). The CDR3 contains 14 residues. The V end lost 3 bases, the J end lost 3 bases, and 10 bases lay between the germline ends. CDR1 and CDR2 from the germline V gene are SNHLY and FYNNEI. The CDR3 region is CASSDDRNTDTQYF. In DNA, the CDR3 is TGTGCCAGCAGTGATGACAGAAATACAGATACGCAGTATTTT.

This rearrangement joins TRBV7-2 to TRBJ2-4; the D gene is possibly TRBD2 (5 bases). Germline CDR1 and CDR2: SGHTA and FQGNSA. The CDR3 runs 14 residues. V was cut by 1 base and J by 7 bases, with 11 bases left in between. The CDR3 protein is CASSLGREGNIQYF. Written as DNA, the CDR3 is TGTGCCAGCAGCTTAGGCCGGGAAGGGAACATTCAGTACTTC.

This CDR3 reads CASTPQLISPGELFF. The DNA of the CDR3 is TGTGCCAGCACTCCACAGTTGATTTCCCCCGGGGAGCTGTTTTTT. This chain connects TRBV2 to TRBJ2-2; D is unclear. The germline V and J ends were trimmed by 7 bases and 6 bases, with 18 bases remaining between them. Germline CDR1 SNHLY, CDR2 FYNNEI. This CDR3 is built from 15 residues.

CDR3 coding DNA: TGCAGCGTCCAAACTTCGGACACTGAAGCTTTCTTT. It codes for CSVQTSDTEAFF. This rearrangement joins TRBV29-1 to TRBJ1-1; no clear D. V lost 6 bases and J lost 3, with 11 bases in between. CDR1 and CDR2 from the germline V gene are SQVTM and ANQGSEA. The CDR3 is 12 residues long.

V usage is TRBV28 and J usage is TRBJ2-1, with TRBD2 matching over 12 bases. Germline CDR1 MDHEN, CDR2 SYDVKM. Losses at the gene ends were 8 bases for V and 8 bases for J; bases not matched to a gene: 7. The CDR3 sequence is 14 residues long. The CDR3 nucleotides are TGTGCCAGCTGGGCTAGCGGGAGGGTTTATGAGCAGTTCTTC. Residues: CASWASGRVYEQFF.

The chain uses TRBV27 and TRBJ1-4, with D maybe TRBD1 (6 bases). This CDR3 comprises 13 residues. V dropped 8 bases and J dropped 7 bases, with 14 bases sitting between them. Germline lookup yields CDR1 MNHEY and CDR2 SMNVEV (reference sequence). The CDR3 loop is CASRYRAGEKLFF. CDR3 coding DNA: TGTGCCAGCCGGTACAGGGCGGGTGAAAAACTGTTTTTT. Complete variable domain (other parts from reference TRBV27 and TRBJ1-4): EAQVTQNPRYLITVTGKKLTVTCSQNMNHEYMSWYRQDPGLGLRQIYYSMNVEVTDKGDVPEGYKVSRKEKRNFPLILESPSPNQTSLYFCASRYRAGEKLFFGSGTQLSVL.

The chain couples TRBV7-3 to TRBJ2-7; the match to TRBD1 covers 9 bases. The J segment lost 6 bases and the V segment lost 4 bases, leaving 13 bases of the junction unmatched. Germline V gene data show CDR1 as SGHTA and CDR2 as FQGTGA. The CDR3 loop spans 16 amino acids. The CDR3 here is CASSWAGTGTRGEQYF. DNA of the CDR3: TGTGCCAGCAGCTGGGCCGGGACAGGGACACGGGGCGAGCAGTACTTC.

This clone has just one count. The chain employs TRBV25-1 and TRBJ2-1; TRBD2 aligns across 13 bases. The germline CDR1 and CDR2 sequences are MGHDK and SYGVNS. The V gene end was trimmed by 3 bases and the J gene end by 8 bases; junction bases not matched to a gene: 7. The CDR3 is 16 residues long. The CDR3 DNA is TGTGCCAGCAGTGAGTCGACTAGCGGGAGGCGGGATGAGCAGTTCTTC. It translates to CASSESTSGRRDEQFF. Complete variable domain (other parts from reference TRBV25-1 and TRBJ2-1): EADIYQTPRYLVIGTGKKITLECSQTMGHDKMYWYQQDPGMELHLIHYSYGVNSTEKGDLSSESTVSRIRTEHFPLTLESARPSHTSQYLCASSESTSGRRDEQFFGPGTRLTVL.

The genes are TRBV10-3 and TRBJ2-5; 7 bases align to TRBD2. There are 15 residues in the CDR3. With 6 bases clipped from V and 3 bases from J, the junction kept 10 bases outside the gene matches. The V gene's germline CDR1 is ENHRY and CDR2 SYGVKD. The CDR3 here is CAIRFSGERKETQYF. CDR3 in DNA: TGTGCCATCAGGTTCAGCGGGGAGCGGAAAGAGACCCAGTACTTC.

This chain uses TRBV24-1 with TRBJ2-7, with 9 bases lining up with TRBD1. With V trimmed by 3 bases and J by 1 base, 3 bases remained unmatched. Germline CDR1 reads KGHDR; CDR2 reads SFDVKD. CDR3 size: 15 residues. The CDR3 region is CATSDAGTGSYEQYF. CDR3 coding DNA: TGTGCCACCAGTGATGCCGGGACAGGGTCCTACGAGCAGTACTTC.

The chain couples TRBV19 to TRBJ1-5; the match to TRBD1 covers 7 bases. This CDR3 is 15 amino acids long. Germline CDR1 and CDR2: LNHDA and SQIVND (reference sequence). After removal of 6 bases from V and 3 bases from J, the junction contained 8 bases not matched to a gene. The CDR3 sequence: CASRPGQAPNQPQHF. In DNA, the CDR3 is TGTGCCAGTAGGCCCGGACAGGCCCCCAATCAGCCCCAGCATTTT.

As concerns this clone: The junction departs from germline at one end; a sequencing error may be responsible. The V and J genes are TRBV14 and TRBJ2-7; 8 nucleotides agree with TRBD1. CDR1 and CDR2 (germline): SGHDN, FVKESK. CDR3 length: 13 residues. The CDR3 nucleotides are TGTGCCAGCAGCCACGATTTAGTGGACAGGGTACACTTC. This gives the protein CASSHDLVDRVHF.

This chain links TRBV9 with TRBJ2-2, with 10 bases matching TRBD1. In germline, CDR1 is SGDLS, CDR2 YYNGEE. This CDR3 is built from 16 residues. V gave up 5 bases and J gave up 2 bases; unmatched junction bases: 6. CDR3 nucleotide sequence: TGTGCCAGCAGGTCGGGGGACAGGGGCAACACCGGGGAGCTGTTTTTT. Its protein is CASRSGDRGNTGELFF. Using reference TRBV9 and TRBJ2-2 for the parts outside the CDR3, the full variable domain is DSGVTQTPKHLITATGQRVTLRCSPRSGDLSVYWYQQSLDQGLQFLIQYYNGEERAKGNILERFSAQQFPDLHSELNLSSLELGDSALYFCASRSGDRGNTGELFFGEGSRLTVL.

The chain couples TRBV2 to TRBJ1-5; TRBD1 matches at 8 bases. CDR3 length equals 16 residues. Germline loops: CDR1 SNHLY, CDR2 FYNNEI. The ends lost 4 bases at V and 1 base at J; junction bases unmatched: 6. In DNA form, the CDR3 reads TGTGCCAGCAGTGGGTTGACAGGGGACAGCAATCAGCCCCAGCATTTT. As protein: CASSGLTGDSNQPQHF.

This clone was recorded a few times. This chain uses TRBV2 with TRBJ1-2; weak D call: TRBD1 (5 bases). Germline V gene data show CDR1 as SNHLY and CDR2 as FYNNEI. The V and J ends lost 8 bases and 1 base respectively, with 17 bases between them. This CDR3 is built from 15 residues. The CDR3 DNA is TGTGCCAGCTATGAGGGGCTGGGGGGTAACTATGGCTACACCTTC. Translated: CASYEGLGGNYGYTF.

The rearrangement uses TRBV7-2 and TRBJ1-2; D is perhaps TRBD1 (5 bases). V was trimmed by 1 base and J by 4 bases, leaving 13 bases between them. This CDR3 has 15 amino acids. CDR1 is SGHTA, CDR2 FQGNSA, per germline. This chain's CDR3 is CASSLGGANRYGYTF. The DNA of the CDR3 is TGTGCCAGCAGCTTAGGTGGGGCGAACCGCTATGGCTACACCTTC.

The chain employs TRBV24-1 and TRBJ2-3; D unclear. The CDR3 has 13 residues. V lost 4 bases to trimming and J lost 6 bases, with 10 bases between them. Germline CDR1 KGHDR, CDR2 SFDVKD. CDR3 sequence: CATSEFPLDTQYF. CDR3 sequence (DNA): TGTGCCACCAGTGAGTTCCCACTGGATACGCAGTATTTT.

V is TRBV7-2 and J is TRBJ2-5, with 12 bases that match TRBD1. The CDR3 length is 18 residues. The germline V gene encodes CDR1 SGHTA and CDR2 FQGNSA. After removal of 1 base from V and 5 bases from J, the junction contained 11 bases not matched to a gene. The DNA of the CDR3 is TGTGCCAGCAGCTTAGACCCACCCGGGACAGGGGGCTTGGAGACCCAGTACTTC. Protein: CASSLDPPGTGGLETQYF. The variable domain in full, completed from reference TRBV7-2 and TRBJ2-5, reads GAGVSQSPSNKVTEKGKDVELRCDPISGHTALYWYRQSLGQGLEFLIYFQGNSAPDKSGLPSDRFSAERTGGSVSTLTIQRTQQEDSAVYLCASSLDPPGTGGLETQYFGPGTRLLVL.

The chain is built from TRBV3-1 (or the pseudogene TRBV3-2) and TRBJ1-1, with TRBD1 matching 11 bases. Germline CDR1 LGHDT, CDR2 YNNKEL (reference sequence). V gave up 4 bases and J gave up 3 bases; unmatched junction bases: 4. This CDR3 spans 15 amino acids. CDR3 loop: CASSPGTGGYTEAFF. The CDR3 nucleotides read TGTGCCAGCAGCCCAGGGACAGGGGGATACACTGAAGCTTTCTTT.

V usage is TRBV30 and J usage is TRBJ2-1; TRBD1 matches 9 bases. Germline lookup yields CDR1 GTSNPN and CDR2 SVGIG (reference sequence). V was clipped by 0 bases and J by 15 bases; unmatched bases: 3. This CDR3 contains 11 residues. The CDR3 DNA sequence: TGTGCCTGGAGTGTACAGGGGGCCGGGTTCTTC. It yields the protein CAWSVQGAGFF. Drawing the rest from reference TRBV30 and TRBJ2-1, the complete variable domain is SQTIHQWPATLVQPVGSPLSLECTVEGTSNPNLYWYRQAAGRGLQLLFYSVGIGQISSEVPQNLSASRPQDRQFILSSKKLLLSDSGFYLCAWSVQGAGFFGPGTRLTVL.

The DNA for the CDR3 is TGTGCCTGGAGTGTGGGACAGAGCTCTGAAAAACTGTTTTTT. It specifies CAWSVGQSSEKLFF. The V gene is TRBV30, the J gene TRBJ1-4, with TRBD1 matching over 7 bases. The J segment lost 7 bases and the V segment lost 0 bases, leaving 5 bases of the junction unmatched. The germline V gene encodes CDR1 GTSNPN and CDR2 SVGIG (reference sequence). There are 14 residues in the CDR3. Drawing the rest from reference TRBV30 and TRBJ1-4, the complete variable domain is SQTIHQWPATLVQPVGSPLSLECTVEGTSNPNLYWYRQAAGRGLQLLFYSVGIGQISSEVPQNLSASRPQDRQFILSSKKLLLSDSGFYLCAWSVGQSSEKLFFGSGTQLSVL.